This T cell receptor beta chain was documented in a study of T cells in Graves' hyperthyroidism and ophthalmopathy (dated 2019 in TCRdb). Background on the whole study: Peripheral blood was sampled at the time of initial diagnosis, prior to any treatment. The 85 to 100 discovery patients were divided at random into training and test sets in a 7:3 ratio. The paper describes TCR Vbeta CDR3 sequencing of around 140 peripheral blood samples, made up of 43 ophthalmopathy patients, more than 70 hyperthyroidism patients and 17 progressor patients. A discovery cohort of around 98 patients, about 40 with Graves' ophthalmopathy and 55 to 60 with stable Graves' hyperthyroidism, was used to find distinguishing TCR V-J signatures. The study also compared thyroid tissue and blood T-cell repertoires from roughly six Graves' hyperthyroidism patients. Prospective prediction of ophthalmopathy was tested in an independent validation cohort of approximately 19 hyperthyroidism patients and some 17 patients who later progressed to ophthalmopathy. Once sampling was done, hyperthyroidism patients were given methimazole at a starting dose of 30 mg daily, whereas ophthalmopathy patients were given high-dose intravenous methylprednisolone.

Broader findings and caveats from the paper: Sample size was not statistically predetermined, and investigators were not blinded to group allocation. Blood samples also contained most of the expanded thyroid clonotypes (frequency above 0.001), which suggests that blood repertoires may reflect thyroid immune responses. A model built on a 13 V-J signature distinguished ophthalmopathy from stable hyperthyroidism, reaching 87.88% sensitivity and 81% to 83% specificity in cross-validation and 80%/75% in testing. In validation, progression to ophthalmopathy was predicted by the model with roughly 69% sensitivity and 72.22% specificity, a median of 6.5 months before onset.

The TCR beta CDR3 regions were amplified from the RNA transcripts. The TCR CDR3 was subjected to a first round of RT-PCR using the HTBI primer set and the Qiagen OneStep RT-PCR kit. Libraries were constructed in a second round of multiplex PCR, after which size selection and purification were carried out. Libraries were sequenced paired-end with 100 bp reads on an Illumina HiSeq2000. Under the source paper's analysis protocol: SOAPnuke was used to process the raw data, removing reads that contained adapters or uncalled bases, had a mean Phred below 15, or lacked an exact match to the constant primer or identifier. COPE v1.2.5 was used to merge the high-quality paired reads, and each unique nucleotide sequence was defined as a clonotype. Clonotypes were aligned to IMGT TRBV, TRBD and TRBJ reference segments using MiTCR v1.1. The analysis was restricted to V-J combinations with a frequency above 0.0001, which together covered 99.2% of the repertoires. The TCS score was defined as the ratio of F50 (clonal expansion) to E x V (chaos), calculated using BLOSUM62-based TCRdist between CDR3 peptides within each V-J. Welch's t-statistics and random forest reduced roughly 530 V-J features to 10 to 15, which were used in a naive Bayes classifier (R e1071). TCRdb took the public reads, trimmed them with fastp at Q25, ran MiXCR for clone calling and kept in-frame beta chains. Every CDR3 protein is listed once, alongside the most common genes and DNA of its rows. TCRdb's processing, not the authors', yielded these V and J calls. This sample lists under 450,000 distinct CDR3 sequences; approximately 14% were detected once. The ten largest clonotypes hold roughly 7.7% of the sample.

As concerns this clonotype: Its antigen is still unknown. Base qualities are not recorded, but no much larger clone differs from it by a single base.

Stable Graves' hyperthyroidism was defined as no progression to ophthalmopathy during 18 months of follow-up. Hyperthyroidism patients were aged 18 to 65 years and newly diagnosed, with disease duration of less than 2 months. Exclusion was applied to patients with uncontrolled infections, other autoimmune diseases, pregnancy or lactation. Diagnoses were based on clinical symptoms, serum thyroxine and TRAb, thyroid ultrasound and orbital computed tomography. PBMCs were isolated from approximately 10 ml of fresh peripheral blood by Ficoll-Paque density gradient centrifugation. Total RNA was extracted using Trizol reagent, and RNA quality was assessed on an Agilent 2100 Bioanalyzer. Sequencing was performed on blood. This sequence originates from a woman in her late teens or twenties with Graves' hyperthyroidism.

The nucleotide sequence is given as TGTGCCAGCACCCAGGGGTTGGATGCTTTCTTT. This translates into CASTQGLDAFF. The V and J genes are TRBV28 and TRBJ1-1, with a tentative D gene TRBD1 over 6 matching bases. The germline V gene yields MDHEN for CDR1 and SYDVKM for CDR2. The CDR3 goes from the cysteine to the phenylalanine over 11 residues. The sequence is cut down to CDR3 DNA, 33 bases in frame from base 1. At the junction V is shortened by 7 bases and J by 11 bases, with 14 bases in between. Extended through the reference TRBV28 and TRBJ1-1 proteins, this CDR3 yields the full variable domain: DVKVTQSSRYLVKRTGEKVFLECVQDMDHENMFWYRQDPGLGLRLIYFSYDVKMKEKGDIPEGYSVSREKKERFSLILESASTNQTSMYLCASTQGLDAFFGQGTRLTVV.